Listed here are 21 T cell receptor beta chains from one sample, sequenced in a study of response to subunit inactivated influenza vaccine. TCRdb called the RT-PCR reads again in MiXCR, with one record for every CDR3 protein. There are more than 150,000 distinct CDR3 sequences in the sample; about 10% occur only once, and roughly a third lies in the top ten. Sequenced material: CD8+ T cells sorted from PBMCs, taken less than 30 months after vaccination. The source is a man aged 50 to 75 who received an inactivated influenza vaccine.

This sequence joins TRBV6-2 or TRBV6-3 and TRBJ1-5, with D unresolved. V was shortened by 0 bases and J by 6 bases, with 9 bases between the two germline ends. Per the germline V gene, CDR1 is MNHEY and CDR2 is SVGEGT. The CDR3 is made up of 14 amino acids. CDR3 sequence: CASSYSWGGQPQHF. DNA of the CDR3: TGTGCCAGCAGTTACTCGTGGGGAGGTCAGCCCCAGCATTTT.

The chain is built from TRBV3-1 and TRBJ2-3; D perhaps matches TRBD2 (5 bases). The CDR3 sequence is 18 residues long. CDR1 is LGHDT, CDR2 YNNKEL, per germline (reference sequence). The V and J ends lost 1 base and 4 bases respectively, with 21 bases between them. CDR3 residues: CASSQAAAWTVDPDTQYF. The CDR3 DNA reads as TGTGCCAGCAGCCAAGCGGCGGCATGGACTGTAGATCCAGATACGCAGTATTTT.

This clonotype was observed a single time. A junction end diverges from the germline sequence, so it may reflect a read error. The chain recombines TRBV6-5 with TRBJ2-2; 7 bases agree with TRBD1. This CDR3 is 17 amino acids long. Germline V lookup: CDR1 MNHEY, CDR2 SVGAGI. CDR3 sequence reads: CASSYPRDSPNTGKLFF. The CDR3 coding sequence is TGTGCCAGCAGTTACCCTCGGGACAGCCCGAACACCGGGAAGCTGTTTTTT.

This clonotype was picked up many times. The genes are TRBV29-1 and TRBJ2-5; TRBD2 matches at 8 bases. The CDR3 runs to 14 residues. The V gene end was trimmed by 3 bases and the J gene end by 2 bases; junction bases not matched to a gene: 5. CDR1 is SQVTM, CDR2 ANQGSEA, per germline. The DNA for the CDR3 is TGCAGCGTTGACGCCGGGACTAGACAAGAGACCCAGTACTTC. Translating it yields CSVDAGTRQETQYF.

The CDR3 DNA follows: TGTGCCAGCAGCTTCGTACCGGGGCAGGGTTCCTACAATGAGCAGTTCTTC. It codes for CASSFVPGQGSYNEQFF. The rearrangement uses TRBV4-2 and TRBJ2-1; possibly TRBD1 or TRBD2 for D (5 bases each). Trimming pared 5 bases from V and 1 base from J, leaving 18 bases between. There are 17 residues in the CDR3. Germline-derived CDR1 and CDR2 are LGHNA and YNFKEQ.

The rearrangement links TRBV29-1 to TRBJ2-5, with D tentatively TRBD1 or TRBD2 (5 bases each). This CDR3 has 15 amino acids. The germline gives CDR1 SQVTM, CDR2 ANQGSEA. Trimming shortened V by 5 bases and J by 7 bases, and 23 bases separated the two germline ends. CDR3 sequence reads: CSVQGVQSGLGTQYF. CDR3 bases: TGCAGCGTTCAGGGAGTCCAATCGGGATTGGGGACCCAGTACTTC.

This clonotype has more than one count but fewer than ten. The CDR3 spells CASSRPGLAGGFLTDTQYF. As DNA, the CDR3 is TGTGCCAGCAGTCGGCCGGGACTAGCGGGGGGGTTTTTGACAGATACGCAGTATTTT. The rearrangement joins TRBV28 to TRBJ2-3; 16 positions agree with TRBD2. In germline, CDR1 is MDHEN, CDR2 SYDVKM. V was clipped by 5 bases and J by 3 bases; unmatched bases: 11. This CDR3 contains 19 residues.

In its sample, this clonotype was seen a few times. The chain carries TRBV30 and TRBJ2-7, with 8 bases identical to TRBD2. The V segment lost 5 bases and the J segment 0 bases; nucleotides outside the gene matches: 9. Germline loops: CDR1 GTSNPN, CDR2 SVGIG (reference sequence). This CDR3 contains 15 residues. CDR3 loop: CAWDISGVFSYEQYF. The DNA for the CDR3 is TGTGCCTGGGATATTAGCGGGGTGTTCTCCTACGAGCAGTACTTC.

The rearrangement uses TRBV28 and TRBJ2-3, with 10 bases that match TRBD2. CDR3 length equals 15 residues. CDR1 is MDHEN and CDR2 is SYDVKM in the germline V gene. V lost 6 bases and J lost 7; bases outside the gene matches: 10. The CDR3 is CASSAQRGGRYTQYF. CDR3 DNA: TGTGCCAGCAGCGCGCAGCGGGGGGGCCGGTATACGCAGTATTTT.

The sample holds a few counts of this clonotype. In nucleotides, the CDR3 is TGCGCCAGCAGTCCGGGACAGATTTATAATTCACCCCTCCACTTT. Translated: CASSPGQIYNSPLHF. The rearrangement joins TRBV5-1 to TRBJ1-6, with 7 bases identical to TRBD1. The CDR3 length is 15 residues. The trim removed 5 bases at V and 4 bases at J, leaving 6 bases unmatched. CDR1 SGHRS and CDR2 YFSETQ come from the germline V gene.

This clonotype appeared a few times. The rearrangement joins TRBV7-9 to TRBJ2-1, with a possible D match to TRBD1 (6 bases). The CDR3 loop spans 17 amino acids. The ends were cut back, 6 bases at V and 3 bases at J, with 21 bases in the middle. Germline CDR1 SEHNR, CDR2 FQNEAQ (reference sequence). CDR3 sequence: CASSPDRSAPLYNEQFF. In DNA, the CDR3 is TGTGCCAGCAGTCCCGACAGGTCCGCGCCACTCTACAATGAGCAGTTCTTC. Looking up the rest from reference TRBV7-9 and TRBJ2-1 gives the full variable domain: DTGVSQNPRHKITKRGQNVTFRCDPISEHNRLYWYRQTLGQGPEFLTYFQNEAQLEKSRLLSDRFSAERPKGSFSTLEIQRTEQGDSAMYLCASSPDRSAPLYNEQFFGPGTRLTVL.

Ten or more counts support this clonotype. The CDR3 DNA follows: TGTGCCACCAGCAGAATACTAGCGTCTCCTAACACAGATACGCAGTATTTT. Translating it yields CATSRILASPNTDTQYF. The V call is TRBV15, the J call TRBJ2-3; 7 bases match TRBD2. The germline CDR1 and CDR2 sequences are LNHNV and YYDKDF (reference sequence). The CDR3 totals 17 residues. V lost 2 bases, J lost 2 bases, and 10 bases stayed unmatched.

This clonotype was seen ten or more times. The chain has TRBV12-3 or TRBV12-4 and TRBJ2-7, with 7 bases matching TRBD1. The CDR3 consists of 13 residues. The trim removed 3 bases at V and 5 bases at J, leaving 4 bases unmatched. The CDR3 here is CASSLYRGNEQYF. The CDR3 nucleotides are TGTGCCAGCAGTTTGTACAGGGGTAACGAGCAGTACTTC.

This clonotype was picked up one time. This rearrangement joins TRBV7-8 to TRBJ2-5, with TRBD1 matching over 7 bases. The germline CDR1 and CDR2 sequences are SGHVS and FQNEAQ. The CDR3 totals 15 residues. V was pared by 3 bases and J by 2 bases, with 6 bases of the junction left unmatched. CDR3 sequence: CASSFGLGQQETQYF. CDR3 sequence (DNA): TGTGCCAGCAGCTTTGGTCTGGGACAGCAAGAGACCCAGTACTTC.

CDR3: CSATGSVSYEQYF. The CDR3 DNA sequence: TGCAGTGCTACCGGGTCCGTCTCCTACGAGCAGTACTTC. The rearrangement joins TRBV20-1 to TRBJ2-7; D is undetermined. The CDR3 length is 13 residues. V was clipped by 4 bases and J by 0 bases, with 10 bases between them. CDR1 and CDR2 (germline): DFQATT, SNEGSKA (reference sequence).

Only a few counts were recorded for this clonotype. V gene TRBV7-9 combines with J gene TRBJ2-7, with TRBD2 identical over 7 bases. The length of the CDR3 is 12 residues. Trimming cost V 1 base and J 13 bases; bases outside gene matches: 7. Germline V lookup: CDR1 SEHNR, CDR2 FQNEAQ (reference sequence). The CDR3, as DNA: TGTGCCAGCAGCTTAGGACCTAGCGGCTTTTACTTC. This sequence encodes CASSLGPSGFYF.

V gene TRBV28 combines with J gene TRBJ2-2; D is unclear. The CDR3 has 15 residues. V lost 3 bases and J 1 base, leaving 9 bases between the germline ends. Germline V gene data show CDR1 as MDHEN and CDR2 as SYDVKM. DNA for the CDR3: TGTGCCAGCAGTTTCCCTAGGCTGAACACCGGGGAGCTGTTTTTT. Translated: CASSFPRLNTGELFF.

The gene calls are TRBV27 and TRBJ2-7; 7 bases map to TRBD2. Trimming cost V 2 bases and J 0 bases; bases outside gene matches: 7. The CDR3 extends over 16 amino acids. CDR1 and CDR2 (germline): MNHEY, SMNVEV (reference sequence). CDR3 sequence: CASSLVSGGSSYEQYF. The CDR3 region has the DNA TGTGCCAGCAGTTTAGTGTCCGGGGGGAGCTCCTACGAGCAGTACTTC.

The V and J genes are TRBV7-8 and TRBJ1-5; D gene uncertain. The ends were cut back, 1 base at V and 0 bases at J, with 10 bases in the middle. CDR1 and CDR2 from the germline V gene are SGHVS and FQNEAQ. CDR3 length equals 16 residues. This CDR3 reads CASSLVGGYSNQPQHF. The DNA for the CDR3 is TGTGCCAGCAGCTTAGTAGGAGGATATAGCAATCAGCCCCAGCATTTT.

This clonotype has ten or more counts. The chain combines TRBV24-1 with TRBJ2-1, with D tentatively TRBD2 (5 bases). Germline CDR1 reads KGHDR; CDR2 reads SFDVKD. There are 16 residues in the CDR3. V lost 4 bases and J lost 0, with 12 bases in between. Here the CDR3 reads CATSDSDWSSYNEQFF. The DNA for the CDR3 is TGTGCCACCAGTGACTCGGACTGGAGCTCCTACAATGAGCAGTTCTTC.

This clonotype was counted between two and nine times. This chain joins TRBV7-6 and TRBJ2-2, with D hard to call. V gave up 5 bases and J gave up 5 bases, with 6 bases separating them. The CDR3 runs to 12 residues. Germline values: CDR1 SGHVS, CDR2 FNYEAQ. The CDR3 DNA follows: TGTGCCAGCAGCATTGGGACCGGGGAGCTGTTTTTT. Its translation: CASSIGTGELFF.